A selection of T cell receptor beta chains follows, all from one sample in a study of T-cell reconstitution after alpha-beta-depleted transplantation in children. TCRdb reanalysed the PCR reads using MiXCR and keeps one entry per CDR3 protein. Among a few hundred thousand distinct CDR3 sequences listed, approximately 7.3% were seen once. The sample in question was peripheral blood, obtained 360 days after TCRalphabeta/CD19-depleted stem cell transplant. The receptors stem from a female patient aged 2-15 years who had a stem cell transplant for Fanconi anemia, so the T cells may come from the graft donor. CDR3s include the opening cysteine and the closing phenylalanine or tryptophan. A D gene is named only where the DNA matches it firmly. A clone size is listed for some rows: how often the clone was seen (once, few, many), or a class if it is expanded.

clone size,J gene,V gene,D gene,CDR3 protein,CDR3 DNA
few,TRBJ1-5,TRBV28,.,CASSSHLGLGNQPQHF,TGTGCCAGCTCTTCGCACCTCGGGTTAGGCAATCAGCCCCAGCATTTT
many,TRBJ1-1,TRBV20-1,TRBD1,CSANNDGRGPMNTEAFF,TGCAGTGCCAACAACGATGGTAGGGGGCCCATGAACACTGAAGCTTTCTTT
few,TRBJ2-5,TRBV7-3,TRBD2,CASSPGTSGQETQYF,TGTGCCAGCAGCCCCGGGACTAGCGGACAAGAGACCCAGTACTTC
many,TRBJ2-5,TRBV12-3/TRBV12-4,.,CASSAGLGTQYF,TGTGCCAGCAGTGCCGGACTGGGGACCCAGTACTTC
.,TRBJ2-3,TRBV4-1,TRBD1,CASSQAPGGIYTDTQYF,TGCGCCAGCAGCCAAGCACCAGGGGGAATATACACAGATACGCAGTATTTT
.,TRBJ1-3,TRBV11-2,TRBD1,CASSPNRGSIYF,TGTGCCAGCAGCCCTAACAGGGGGTCCATATATTTT
many,TRBJ2-7,TRBV6-5,.,CASRPSKSKGDNSYEQYF,TGTGCCAGCAGACCATCGAAGTCGAAGGGGGACAATTCCTACGAGCAGTACTTC
.,TRBJ1-5,TRBV11-2,.,CASSLAGLYNQPQHF,TGTGCCAGCAGCTTAGCGGGATTATACAATCAGCCCCAGCATTTT
many,TRBJ1-1,TRBV28,.,CASSPHRALGTEAFF,TGTGCCAGCAGTCCTCATCGGGCCCTGGGGACTGAAGCTTTCTTT
.,TRBJ1-1,TRBV12-3/TRBV12-4,.,CASSIGQMDTEAFF,TGTGCCAGCAGCATCGGACAGATGGATACTGAAGCTTTCTTT
few,TRBJ1-3,TRBV6-6,.,CASSRSFGNTIYF,TGTGCCAGCAGTCGGTCCTTTGGAAACACCATATATTTT
.,TRBJ2-1,TRBV28,TRBD2,CASSPQAGAPYNEQFF,TGTGCCAGCAGTCCACAAGCGGGGGCCCCCTACAATGAGCAGTTCTTC
many,TRBJ2-3,TRBV10-3,TRBD1,CAISESVTGDRDTQYF,TGTGCCATCAGTGAGTCAGTGACAGGGGATAGAGATACGCAGTATTTT
many,TRBJ2-7,TRBV25-1,TRBD2,CASSEGGAYEQYF,TGTGCCAGCAGTGAAGGGGGGGCCTACGAGCAGTACTTC
many,TRBJ2-1,TRBV7-2,TRBD1,CASSLTYRGEQFF,TGTGCCAGCAGCTTAACTTACAGGGGTGAGCAGTTCTTC
few,TRBJ2-7,TRBV27,.,CASSHIQGNSYEQYF,TGTGCCAGCAGTCATATACAGGGTAATTCCTACGAGCAGTACTTC
many,TRBJ1-4,TRBV6-2/TRBV6-3,TRBD1,CASSYDGQGTEKLFF,TGTGCCAGCAGTTATGACGGACAGGGGACTGAAAAACTGTTTTTT
.,TRBJ2-2,TRBV5-4,.,CASSSVGARNTGELFF,TGTGCCAGCAGCTCTGTGGGGGCCCGGAACACCGGGGAGCTGTTTTTT
many,TRBJ2-5,TRBV5-1,.,CASRAQETQYF,TGCGCCAGCAGAGCGCAAGAGACCCAGTACTTC
many,TRBJ2-2,TRBV12-3/TRBV12-4,TRBD1,CASSFLVGDRITGELFF,TGTGCCAGCAGTTTTTTAGTCGGGGACAGGATCACCGGGGAGCTGTTTTTT
many,TRBJ1-4,TRBV2,.,CASSYMTVKTEKLFF,TGTGCCAGCAGTTATATGACCGTCAAAACTGAAAAACTGTTTTTT
many,TRBJ2-5,TRBV5-1,.,CASSLEWGETQYF,TGCGCCAGCAGCTTGGAGTGGGGGGAGACCCAGTACTTC
many,TRBJ2-7,TRBV28,.,CASSFAVGEQYF,TGTGCCAGCAGTTTCGCAGTGGGCGAGCAGTACTTC
many,TRBJ1-5,TRBV5-1,.,CASSLGAGGANQPQHF,TGCGCCAGCAGCTTGGGGGCCGGAGGAGCCAATCAGCCCCAGCATTTT
many,TRBJ2-3,TRBV29-1,.,CSVEEISDTQYF,TGCAGCGTTGAAGAGATCTCAGATACGCAGTATTTT
.,TRBJ2-7,TRBV11-1,.,CASSLPVSYEQYF,TGTGCCAGCAGCTTGCCGGTAAGCTACGAGCAGTACTTC
.,TRBJ2-1,TRBV30,TRBD2,CAWSEDPLADEQFF,TGTGCCTGGAGTGAAGATCCACTAGCGGATGAGCAGTTCTTC
few,TRBJ1-5,TRBV19,.,CASSIREGRGNQPQHF,TGTGCCAGTAGTATAAGGGAGGGAAGGGGCAATCAGCCCCAGCATTTT
many,TRBJ2-3,TRBV5-1,TRBD2,CASSWTSGRADTQYF,TGCGCCAGCAGCTGGACTAGCGGGAGGGCAGATACGCAGTATTTT
many,TRBJ2-5,TRBV20-1,.,CSVPGGRVKETQYF,TGCAGTGTCCCGGGGGGCAGAGTCAAAGAGACCCAGTACTTC
many,TRBJ1-2,TRBV15,.,CATSRDQTVYGYTF,TGTGCCACCAGCAGAGATCAGACCGTCTATGGCTACACCTTC
many,TRBJ2-5,TRBV15,TRBD2,CATSRSPRQRGQETQYF,TGTGCCACCAGCAGGTCTCCCCGCCAGCGGGGCCAAGAGACCCAGTACTTC
many,TRBJ2-3,TRBV29-1,TRBD2,CSVGGGITSTDTQYF,TGCAGCGTTGGCGGGGGAATAACTAGCACAGATACGCAGTATTTT
many,TRBJ2-1,TRBV12-3/TRBV12-4,.,CASRASSSYNEQFF,TGTGCCAGCCGGGCCTCTAGTTCCTACAATGAGCAGTTCTTC
few,TRBJ1-6,TRBV18,.,CASSPVPASYNSPLHF,TGTGCCAGCTCACCCGTCCCGGCCTCCTATAATTCACCCCTCCACTTT
many,TRBJ2-6,TRBV7-2,TRBD2,CASSLTSGRGGANVLTF,TGTGCCAGCAGCTTGACTAGCGGGAGAGGTGGGGCCAACGTCCTGACTTTC
.,TRBJ2-5,TRBV7-9,.,CASSLSGGLGRETQYF,TGTGCCAGCAGCTTGTCCGGGGGCTTAGGACGGGAGACCCAGTACTTC
.,TRBJ2-7,TRBV28,TRBD2,CASSSPSGRYEQYF,TGTGCCAGCAGTTCCCCGAGCGGGAGATACGAGCAGTACTTC
many,TRBJ2-1,TRBV5-1,.,CASSLFSGGNEQFF,TGCGCCAGCAGCTTGTTTAGTGGTGGAAATGAGCAGTTCTTC
many,TRBJ1-1,TRBV20-1,TRBD1,CSARDPTGQGSNTEAFF,TGCAGTGCTAGAGACCCGACAGGGCAGGGCTCGAACACTGAAGCTTTCTTT
.,TRBJ2-7,TRBV4-1,.,CASSQVRGREQYF,TGCGCCAGCAGCCAAGTTCGGGGGAGGGAGCAGTACTTC
few,TRBJ1-5,TRBV24-1,TRBD1,CATSAQGTGASAQHF,TGTGCCACCAGTGCTCAGGGGACAGGAGCGTCGGCCCAGCATTTT
many,TRBJ1-2,TRBV24-1,.,CATSQGTVNYGYTF,TGTGCCACCAGTCAGGGGACCGTCAACTATGGCTACACCTTC
many,TRBJ2-3,TRBV6-5,TRBD2,CASSYAGESTDTQYF,TGTGCCAGCAGTTACGCGGGGGAGTCCACAGATACGCAGTATTTT
.,TRBJ2-2,TRBV2,.,CASSVPLVAGELFF,TGTGCCAGCAGTGTACCCCTCGTCGCCGGGGAGCTGTTTTTT
few,TRBJ1-5,TRBV28,TRBD1,CASLLSPGDRLSNQCQHF,TGTGCCAGCCTCCTATCGCCCGGGGACAGACTTAGCAATCAGTGCCAGCATTTT
many,TRBJ2-3,TRBV12-3/TRBV12-4,.,CASSPWGGAGVTDTQYF,TGTGCCAGCAGTCCCTGGGGCGGAGCGGGCGTCACAGATACGCAGTATTTT
.,TRBJ1-2,TRBV7-9,TRBD1,CASSLTSGGGDGYTF,TGTGCCAGCAGCTTAACCTCAGGGGGCGGAGATGGCTACACCTTC
many,TRBJ2-5,TRBV25-1,.,CASSPPWGRKETQYF,TGTGCCAGCAGCCCCCCCTGGGGTCGGAAAGAGACCCAGTACTTC
many,TRBJ2-3,TRBV5-1,TRBD1,CASSRRQTGGTFDDTQYF,TGCGCCAGCAGCCGACGGCAGACAGGGGGCACTTTCGACGATACGCAGTATTTT
many,TRBJ2-6,TRBV5-1,.,CASSDISGANVLTF,TGCGCCAGCAGCGATATCTCTGGGGCCAACGTCCTGACTTTC
.,TRBJ1-1,TRBV7-9,.,CASSSQESEAFF,TGTGCCAGCAGCTCTCAGGAATCTGAAGCTTTCTTT